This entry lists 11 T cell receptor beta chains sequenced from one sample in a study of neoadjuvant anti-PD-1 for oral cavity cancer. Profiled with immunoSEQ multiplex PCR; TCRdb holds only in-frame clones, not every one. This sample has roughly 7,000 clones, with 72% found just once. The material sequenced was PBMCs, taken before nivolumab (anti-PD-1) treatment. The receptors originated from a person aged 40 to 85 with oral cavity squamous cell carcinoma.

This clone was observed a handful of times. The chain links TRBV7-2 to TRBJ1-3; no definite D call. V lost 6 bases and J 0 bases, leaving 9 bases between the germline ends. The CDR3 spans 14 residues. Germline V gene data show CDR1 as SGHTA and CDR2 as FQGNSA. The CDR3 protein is CASRIPGSGNTIYF. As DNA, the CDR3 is TGTGCCAGCAGGATACCAGGCTCTGGAAACACCATATATTTT.

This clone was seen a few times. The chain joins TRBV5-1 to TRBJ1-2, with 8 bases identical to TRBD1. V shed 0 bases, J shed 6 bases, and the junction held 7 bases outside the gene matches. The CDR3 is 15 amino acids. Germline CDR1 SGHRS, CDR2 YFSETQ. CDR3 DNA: TGCGCCAGCAGCTTGGCCCGGCAGGGGGCCGATGGCTACACCTTC. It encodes CASSLARQGADGYTF.

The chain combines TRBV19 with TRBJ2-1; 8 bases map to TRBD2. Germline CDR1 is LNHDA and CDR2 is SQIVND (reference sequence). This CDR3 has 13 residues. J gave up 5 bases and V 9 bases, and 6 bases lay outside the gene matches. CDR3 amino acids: CASKRGPDNEQFF. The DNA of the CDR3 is TGTGCCAGCAAGCGGGGGCCGGACAATGAGCAGTTCTTC.

The CDR3 protein is CASSRTTDSYEQYF. The CDR3 DNA follows: TGTGCCAGCAGCCGAACGACAGATTCATACGAGCAGTACTTC. The chain uses TRBV28 and TRBJ2-7, with a tentative D call TRBD1 (5 bases). The CDR3 totals 14 residues. V lost 6 bases and J lost 4, with 16 bases in between. CDR1 and CDR2 (germline): MDHEN, SYDVKM.

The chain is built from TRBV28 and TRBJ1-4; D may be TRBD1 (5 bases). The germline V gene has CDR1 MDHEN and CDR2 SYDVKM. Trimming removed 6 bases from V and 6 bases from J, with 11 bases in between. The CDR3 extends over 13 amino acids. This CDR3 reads CASSRVQDEKLFF. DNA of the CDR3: TGTGCCAGCAGCCGCGTACAGGATGAAAAACTGTTTTTT.

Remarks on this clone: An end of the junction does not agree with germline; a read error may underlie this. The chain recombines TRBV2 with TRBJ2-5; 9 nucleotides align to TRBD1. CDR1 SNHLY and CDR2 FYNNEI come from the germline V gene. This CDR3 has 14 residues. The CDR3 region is CASRTQGAQGTQYF. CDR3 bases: TGTGCCAGCAGAACACAGGGGGCGCAAGGGACCCAGTACTTC.

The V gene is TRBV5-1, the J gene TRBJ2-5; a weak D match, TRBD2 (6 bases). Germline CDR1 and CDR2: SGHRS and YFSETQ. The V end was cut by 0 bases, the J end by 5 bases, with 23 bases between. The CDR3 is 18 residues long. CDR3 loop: CASSLVPATRARGETQYF. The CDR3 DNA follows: TGCGCCAGCAGCTTGGTGCCGGCTACCCGCGCTCGGGGGGAGACCCAGTACTTC.

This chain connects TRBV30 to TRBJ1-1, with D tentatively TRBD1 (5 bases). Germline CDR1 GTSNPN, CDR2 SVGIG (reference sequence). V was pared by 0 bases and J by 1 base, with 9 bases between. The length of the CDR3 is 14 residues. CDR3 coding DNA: TGTGCCTGGAGTGTATTAACAGGGAACACTGAAGCTTTCTTT. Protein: CAWSVLTGNTEAFF.

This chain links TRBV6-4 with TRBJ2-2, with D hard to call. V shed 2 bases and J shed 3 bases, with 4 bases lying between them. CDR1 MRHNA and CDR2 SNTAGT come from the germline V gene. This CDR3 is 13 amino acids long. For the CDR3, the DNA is TGTGCCAGCAGTGACACGGACACCGGGGAGCTGTTTTTT. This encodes CASSDTDTGELFF.

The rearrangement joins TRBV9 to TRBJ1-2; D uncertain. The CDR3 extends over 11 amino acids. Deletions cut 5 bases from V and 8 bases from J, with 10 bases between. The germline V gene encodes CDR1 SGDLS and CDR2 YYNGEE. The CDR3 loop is CASRDDRGYTF. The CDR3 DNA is TGTGCCAGCAGGGACGATAGGGGCTACACCTTC.

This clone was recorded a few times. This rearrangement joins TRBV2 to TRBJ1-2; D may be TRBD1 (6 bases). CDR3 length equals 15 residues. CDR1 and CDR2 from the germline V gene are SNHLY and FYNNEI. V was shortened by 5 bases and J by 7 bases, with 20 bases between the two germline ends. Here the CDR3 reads CASSPPPQGLGGYTF. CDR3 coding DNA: TGTGCCAGCAGTCCTCCTCCACAGGGATTGGGTGGCTACACCTTC.